The rows below give T cell receptor beta chains drawn from one sample of a study of identical twins. A single record per CDR3 protein comes from TCRdb applying MiXCR to the 5' RACE reads. This sample has hundreds of thousands of distinct CDR3 sequences; roughly an eighth occur once, and the top ten carry 1.5% to 2%. These data also formed part of another study, on yellow fever vaccine responses in identical twins.

Source material: PBMCs. The receptors stem from a woman aged 18-29 years in good health. Both conserved end residues are part of each CDR3. The order of the fields is D gene, clone size, V gene, J gene, CDR3 protein, CDR3 DNA. D genes are given only for firm matches. The size entry is marked missing in some rows and otherwise reads once, few, many or a size class.

NA	NA	TRBV28	TRBJ2-5	CASSSPRERGETQYF	TGTGCCAGCAGTTCACCGCGGGAGAGGGGGGAGACCCAGTACTTC
NA	NA	TRBV28	TRBJ2-4	CASSPPGGPKNIQYF	TGTGCCAGCAGCCCCCCCGGGGGTCCCAAAAACATTCAGTACTTC
NA	NA	TRBV20-1	TRBJ1-4	CSARQATNEKLFF	TGCAGTGCTAGACAGGCAACTAATGAAAAACTGTTTTTT
NA	many	TRBV18	TRBJ2-3	CASSRRDSGTDTQYF	TGTGCCAGCTCACGGCGGGACAGCGGCACAGATACGCAGTATTTT
TRBD2	NA	TRBV7-7	TRBJ2-3	CASSPVAGADTQYF	TGTGCCAGCAGCCCAGTAGCGGGAGCAGATACGCAGTATTTT
NA	few	TRBV18	TRBJ2-5	CASSPPGLSGTQYF	TGTGCCAGCTCACCACCGGGACTGTCTGGGACCCAGTACTTC
NA	NA	TRBV15	TRBJ2-2	CATSRGSSGANTGELFF	TGTGCCACCAGCAGAGGATCGAGCGGTGCGAACACCGGGGAGCTGTTTTTT
NA	few	TRBV6-2/TRBV6-3	TRBJ2-7	CASSYSGSFAPYEQYF	TGTGCCAGCAGTTACTCGGGCTCCTTCGCCCCCTACGAGCAGTACTTC
TRBD1	many	TRBV12-3/TRBV12-4	TRBJ1-2	CASTSTGTHGYTF	TGTGCCAGCACCTCGACAGGGACACATGGCTACACCTTC
NA	NA	TRBV20-1	TRBJ2-1	CSAPSGIPANEQFF	TGCAGTGCTCCCTCAGGGATACCAGCAAATGAGCAGTTCTTC
NA	few	TRBV10-3	TRBJ2-2	CAISPGASDTGELFF	TGTGCCATCAGTCCGGGGGCCAGTGACACCGGGGAGCTGTTTTTT
TRBD1	NA	TRBV6-1	TRBJ1-5	CASSSETPDRGRYNQPQHF	TGTGCCAGCAGCTCTGAGACCCCCGACAGGGGGCGTTACAATCAGCCCCAGCATTTT
NA	NA	TRBV29-1	TRBJ2-3	CSVADVTTQYF	TGCAGCGTTGCCGACGTAACTACGCAGTATTTT
NA	many	TRBV12-3/TRBV12-4	TRBJ2-5	CASSFLQGGQETQYF	TGTGCCAGCAGTTTCCTACAGGGTGGACAAGAGACCCAGTACTTC
TRBD1	few	TRBV10-3	TRBJ2-1	CAISESGQGSYEQFF	TGTGCCATCAGTGAGTCGGGACAGGGTAGTTATGAGCAGTTCTTC
NA	NA	TRBV4-2	TRBJ2-3	CASSPYRGGSGDTQYF	TGTGCCAGCAGTCCTTACAGGGGCGGGAGTGGAGATACGCAGTATTTT
NA	few	TRBV6-5	TRBJ1-6	CASSYSPGNNSPLHF	TGTGCCAGCAGTTACTCCCCGGGGAATAATTCACCCCTCCACTTT
NA	few	TRBV15	TRBJ2-5	CATSRDFVGPETQYF	TGTGCCACCAGCAGAGATTTCGTGGGGCCAGAGACCCAGTACTTC
TRBD1	NA	TRBV12-3/TRBV12-4	TRBJ2-1	CASRGQGVVNEQFF	TGTGCCAGCAGGGGACAGGGGGTTGTCAATGAGCAGTTCTTC
NA	few	TRBV28	TRBJ2-3	CASRWLREGSDTQYF	TGTGCCAGCAGATGGTTGCGGGAAGGGTCAGATACGCAGTATTTT
NA	NA	TRBV5-1	TRBJ2-1	CASSLGGERTEQFF	TGCGCCAGCAGCTTGGGGGGCGAGCGCACCGAGCAGTTCTTC
NA	NA	TRBV2	TRBJ1-1	CASSGEGVTEAFF	TGTGCCAGCAGTGGCGAGGGGGTGACTGAAGCTTTCTTT
NA	many	TRBV4-1	TRBJ2-1	CASSQVLGNEQFF	TGCGCCAGCAGCCAAGTTTTAGGTAATGAGCAGTTCTTC
NA	many	TRBV6-4	TRBJ2-1	CASSGGRDYNEQFF	TGTGCCAGCAGTGGGGGACGGGACTACAATGAGCAGTTCTTC
NA	NA	TRBV21-1	TRBJ2-7	CASSAAASGTYEQYF	TGTGCCAGCAGCGCGGCGGCTAGCGGGACCTACGAGCAGTACTTC
TRBD2	NA	TRBV28	TRBJ2-1	CASKLAGGEDEQFF	TGTGCCAGTAAACTAGCGGGAGGGGAGGATGAGCAGTTCTTC
NA	NA	TRBV15	TRBJ1-6	CATSRVYNSPLHF	TGTGCAACCAGCAGGGTCTATAATTCACCCCTCCACTTT
TRBD2	NA	TRBV20-1	TRBJ2-1	CSVERGLESYYNEQFF	TGCAGTGTCGAAAGGGGACTAGAATCCTACTACAATGAGCAGTTCTTC
NA	few	TRBV10-3	TRBJ2-1	CAISEPSGRSNEQFF	TGTGCCATCAGTGAACCCAGTGGGCGGTCCAATGAGCAGTTCTTC
NA	NA	TRBV19	TRBJ2-3	CASSIGWTDTEADTQYF	TGTGCCAGTAGTATAGGGTGGACCGACACCGAGGCAGATACGCAGTATTTT
TRBD1	NA	TRBV12-5	TRBJ1-5	CASGGDRVDGQPQHF	TGTGCTAGTGGCGGTGACAGGGTCGATGGTCAGCCCCAGCATTTT
TRBD1	few	TRBV5-1	TRBJ1-2	CASSLDRGRVLDGYTF	TGCGCCAGCAGCTTGGACAGGGGGCGCGTTTTAGATGGCTACACCTTC
NA	NA	TRBV5-1	TRBJ2-3	CASSSTQGIRTDTQYF	TGCGCCAGCAGCTCTACCCAGGGAATTAGAACAGATACGCAGTATTTT
TRBD1	NA	TRBV5-1	TRBJ2-5	CASSPRDRTPSQETQYF	TGCGCCAGCAGCCCCCGGGACAGGACCCCCTCCCAAGAGACCCAGTACTTC
TRBD2	few	TRBV14	TRBJ2-5	CASSLSGRNQETQYF	TGTGCCAGCAGCCTTAGCGGGAGGAACCAAGAGACCCAGTACTTC
NA	many	TRBV9	TRBJ2-7	CASSATRTGYEQYF	TGTGCCAGCAGCGCCACTAGGACGGGCTACGAGCAGTACTTC
NA	few	TRBV29-1	TRBJ1-4	CSVGQGSGNEKLFF	TGCAGCGTTGGGCAGGGGTCGGGTAATGAAAAACTGTTTTTT
NA	NA	TRBV29-1	TRBJ2-5	CSVEYRGGETQYF	TGCAGCGTTGAATACAGGGGAGGGGAGACCCAGTACTTC
TRBD1	NA	TRBV7-9	TRBJ2-1	CASSPTAGTGGFF	TGTGCCAGCAGCCCGACGGCCGGGACAGGGGGGTTCTTC
TRBD2	many	TRBV3-1	TRBJ2-1	CASSHLSGSYEQFF	TGTGCCAGCAGCCACCTTAGCGGGAGCTATGAGCAGTTCTTC
NA	many	TRBV5-1	TRBJ2-2	CATSGDDTGELFF	TGCGCCACCTCAGGGGACGACACCGGGGAGCTGTTTTTT
TRBD2	few	TRBV6-1	TRBJ2-2	CASRTSGMNTGELFF	TGTGCCAGCAGGACCAGCGGGATGAACACCGGGGAGCTGTTTTTT
NA	NA	TRBV3-1	TRBJ1-3	CACSQDSEPGNTIYF	TGTGCCTGCAGCCAAGATTCAGAGCCTGGAAACACCATATATTTT
NA	few	TRBV29-1	TRBJ1-2	CSVEKGGIYGYTF	TGCAGCGTTGAGAAGGGGGGAATCTATGGCTACACCTTC
NA	many	TRBV6-2/TRBV6-3	TRBJ2-1	CASSTGLLGRFF	TGTGCCAGCAGTACGGGACTTTTAGGGCGGTTCTTC